This entry lists 18 T cell receptor beta chains sequenced from one sample in a study of early T cells in non-severe SARS-CoV-2 infection. TCRdb itself ran the 5' RACE reads through MiXCR, one entry per CDR3 protein. The table has over 85,000 distinct CDR3 sequences, roughly 17% seen once; the top ten hold over 0.95%. The specimen was whole blood. These receptors were collected from an adult who was a healthcare worker with PCR-confirmed SARS-CoV-2 infection or an uninfected control (not recorded which).

There are a few counts of this clonotype. The rearrangement joins TRBV4-3 to TRBJ2-4; unclear D gene. The CDR3 runs to 15 residues. The V gene lost 0 bases and the J gene lost 8 bases, with 14 bases spanning the gap. CDR1 and CDR2 from the germline V gene are LGHNA and YSLEER. In DNA, the CDR3 is TGCGCCAGCAGCCAAGATCTGGGCCCTCAGGACATTCAGTACTTC. Translated: CASSQDLGPQDIQYF.

This chain joins TRBV6-2 or TRBV6-3 and TRBJ2-1, with 7 bases that match TRBD1. With 7 bases clipped from V and 4 bases from J, the junction kept 7 bases outside the gene matches. Germline V gene data show CDR1 as MNHEY and CDR2 as SVGEGT. The CDR3 contains 14 residues. CDR3 region: CASTRRGQYNEQFF. The CDR3 DNA sequence: TGTGCCAGCACCCGAAGGGGGCAGTACAATGAGCAGTTCTTC.

The DNA for the CDR3 is TGTGCCACCAGCAGAGACCTATTCCGGGGGCAGTACGAGCAGTACTTC. Protein: CATSRDLFRGQYEQYF. This sequence joins TRBV15 and TRBJ2-7, with D perhaps given as TRBD1 or TRBD2 (6 bases each). Trimming removed 0 bases from V and 4 bases from J, with 16 bases in between. The V gene's germline CDR1 is LNHNV and CDR2 YYDKDF (reference sequence). The CDR3 is made up of 16 amino acids.

This clonotype was seen more than once but under ten times. The chain employs TRBV29-1 and TRBJ2-3; TRBD2 matches 8 bases. V gave up 6 bases and J gave up 0 bases; unmatched junction bases: 5. The CDR3 runs to 14 residues. Germline-derived CDR1 and CDR2 are SQVTM and ANQGSEA. In DNA form, the CDR3 reads TGCAGCGTCACCGGGGGGGCTAGCACAGATACGCAGTATTTT. As protein: CSVTGGASTDTQYF.

This clonotype turned up a few times. The J gene is TRBJ2-1, the V gene TRBV5-1; the D gene is possibly TRBD2 (6 bases). This CDR3 has 13 residues. From germline, CDR1 is SGHRS and CDR2 YFSETQ. V shed 3 bases and J shed 5 bases, with 9 bases lying between them. CDR3 bases: TGCGCCAGCAGCTCGGGACTTAACAATGAGCAGTTCTTC. Translating gives CASSSGLNNEQFF.

The chain has TRBV12-5 and TRBJ2-1; 7 bases fit TRBD2. Unmatched junction bases numbered 13, after V lost 5 bases and J lost 3 bases. Per germline, CDR1 LGHNT and CDR2 FRNRAP. This CDR3 spans 17 amino acids. CDR3 loop: CASGPSRTRGFYNEQFF. In nucleotides, the CDR3 is TGTGCTAGTGGTCCCTCCCGGACTAGGGGATTCTACAATGAGCAGTTCTTC.

The CDR3 nucleotides read TGTGCCAGCAGCTTGGGGGCAGGCCCACCCTACGAGCAGTACTTC. It is translated as CASSLGAGPPYEQYF. The V and J genes are TRBV12-3 or TRBV12-4 and TRBJ2-7, with D maybe TRBD1 (6 bases). V was clipped by 6 bases and J by 2 bases, with 17 bases between them. The CDR3 is made up of 15 amino acids.

This clonotype appeared many times. The chain uses TRBV28 and TRBJ2-7; 10 bases line up with TRBD2. V was pared by 5 bases and J by 3 bases, with 13 bases of the junction left unmatched. CDR3 length: 17 residues. Germline CDR1 MDHEN, CDR2 SYDVKM. This CDR3 is CASSPLTSGSSFYEQYF. In DNA, the CDR3 is TGTGCCAGCAGTCCTCTGACTAGCGGGTCCTCCTTCTACGAGCAGTACTTC.

The chain couples TRBV11-2 to TRBJ1-1; no clear D. In germline, CDR1 is SGHAT, CDR2 FQNNGV. Trimming took off 4 bases at V and 5 bases at J, with 11 bases between the two ends. The CDR3 covers 13 residues. CDR3 sequence (DNA): TGTGCCAGCAGCTCCGTAGGGTGGACTGAAGCTTTCTTT. Translating gives CASSSVGWTEAFF.

The V call is TRBV10-1, the J call TRBJ2-5, with D hard to call. The V end was cut by 2 bases, the J end by 4 bases, with 8 bases between. The CDR3 length is 13 residues. The germline V gene encodes CDR1 WNHNN and CDR2 SYGVQD (reference sequence). The CDR3 spells CASSEAGGETQYF. The DNA for the CDR3 is TGCGCCAGCAGTGAGGCAGGCGGAGAGACCCAGTACTTC.

This clonotype was counted many times. The chain recombines TRBV11-2 with TRBJ2-3; tentative D call: TRBD1 (6 bases). Germline V gene sequence: CDR1 SGHAT, CDR2 FQNNGV. V was trimmed by 3 bases and J by 1 base, leaving 8 bases between them. This CDR3 has 14 residues. CDR3 DNA: TGTGCCAGCAGCTTCTCAGGGGGCACAGATACGCAGTATTTT. It is translated as CASSFSGGTDTQYF.

This clonotype was counted between two and nine times. The chain links TRBV11-2 to TRBJ2-7; TRBD2 matches at 7 bases. CDR3 length equals 15 residues. Germline V lookup: CDR1 SGHAT, CDR2 FQNNGV. After removal of 5 bases from V and 5 bases from J, the junction contained 12 bases not matched to a gene. DNA for the CDR3: TGTGCCAGCAGCCTTGCGGGGGAGGGTCCTAACGAGCAGTACTTC. It translates to CASSLAGEGPNEQYF. The full variable domain, its missing parts supplied by reference TRBV11-2 and TRBJ2-7, is EAGVAQSPRYKIIEKRQSVAFWCNPISGHATLYWYQQILGQGPKLLIQFQNNGVVDDSQLPKDRFSAERLKGVDSTLKIQPAKLEDSAVYLCASSLAGEGPNEQYFGPGTRLTVT.

The chain couples TRBV24-1 to TRBJ2-2; the D gene could be TRBD1 or TRBD2 (5 bases each). The CDR3 length is 16 residues. CDR1 is KGHDR and CDR2 is SFDVKD in the germline V gene. Trimming shortened V by 3 bases and J by 1 base, and 11 bases separated the two germline ends. The CDR3 here is CATSDTTGQNTGELFF. The CDR3 DNA follows: TGTGCCACCAGTGATACGACGGGGCAGAACACCGGGGAGCTGTTTTTT.

V gene TRBV27 combines with J gene TRBJ1-2; 12 bases map to TRBD1. Germline V gene sequence: CDR1 MNHEY, CDR2 SMNVEV (reference sequence). Trimming at V came to 6 bases and at J to 8 bases, leaving 4 bases not matched to a gene. The CDR3 loop spans 13 amino acids. The CDR3: CASRRDRGRGYTF. In nucleotides, the CDR3 is TGTGCCAGCAGGCGGGACAGGGGGCGCGGCTACACCTTC.

The CDR3 here is CASRWTGAAGEQYF. In nucleotides, the CDR3 is TGTGCCAGCAGGTGGACAGGGGCCGCTGGAGAGCAGTACTTC. The chain couples TRBV27 to TRBJ2-7, with 9 bases matching TRBD1. The CDR3 is 14 amino acids. V lost 6 bases and J lost 7; bases outside the gene matches: 10. Germline V gives CDR1 MNHEY, CDR2 SMNVEV (reference sequence).

This clonotype turned up a few times. The J gene is TRBJ1-6, the V gene TRBV12-3 or TRBV12-4; 7 positions match TRBD1. Trimming took 6 bases from V and 2 from J; bases not matched to a gene: 7. The CDR3 runs to 16 residues. CDR3 bases: TGTGCCAGCAGCGTCGACGGACAGGCCTATAATTCACCCCTCCACTTT. Its translation: CASSVDGQAYNSPLHF.

This clonotype was recorded a few times. This chain links TRBV28 with TRBJ2-5, with TRBD2 identical over 13 bases. The CDR3 has 15 amino acids. Per germline, CDR1 MDHEN and CDR2 SYDVKM. With 6 bases clipped from V and 5 bases from J, the junction kept 6 bases outside the gene matches. The CDR3 loop is CASSPPLAGGETQYF. The CDR3 nucleotides are TGTGCCAGCAGCCCTCCACTAGCGGGGGGGGAGACCCAGTACTTC.

This clonotype was seen ten or more times. The CDR3 loop is CASSLDTTNEKLFF. The DNA for the CDR3 is TGCGCCAGCAGCTTGGACACAACTAATGAAAAACTGTTTTTT. This rearrangement joins TRBV5-1 to TRBJ1-4; D gene uncertain. CDR3 length: 14 residues. Germline V gives CDR1 SGHRS, CDR2 YFSETQ. V lost 0 bases to trimming and J lost 0 bases, with 3 bases between them.